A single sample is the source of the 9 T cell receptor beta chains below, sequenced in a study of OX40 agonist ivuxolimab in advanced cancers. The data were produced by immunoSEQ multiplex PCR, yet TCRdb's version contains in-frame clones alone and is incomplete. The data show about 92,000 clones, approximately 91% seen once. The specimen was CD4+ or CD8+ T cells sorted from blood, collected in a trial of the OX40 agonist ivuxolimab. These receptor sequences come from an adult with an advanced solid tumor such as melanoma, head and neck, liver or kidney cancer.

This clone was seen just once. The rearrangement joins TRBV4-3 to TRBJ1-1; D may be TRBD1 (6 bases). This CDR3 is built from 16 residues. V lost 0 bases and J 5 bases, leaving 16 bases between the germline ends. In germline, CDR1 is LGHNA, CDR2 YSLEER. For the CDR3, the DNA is TGCGCCAGCAGCCAAGATTATGGACAGATGAGGACTGAAGCTTTCTTT. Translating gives CASSQDYGQMRTEAFF.

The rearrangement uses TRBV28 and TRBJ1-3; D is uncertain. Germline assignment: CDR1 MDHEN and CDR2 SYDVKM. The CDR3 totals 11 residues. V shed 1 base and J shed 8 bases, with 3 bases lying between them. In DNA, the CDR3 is TGTGCCAGCAGTTTATTCGACACCATATATTTT. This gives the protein CASSLFDTIYF.

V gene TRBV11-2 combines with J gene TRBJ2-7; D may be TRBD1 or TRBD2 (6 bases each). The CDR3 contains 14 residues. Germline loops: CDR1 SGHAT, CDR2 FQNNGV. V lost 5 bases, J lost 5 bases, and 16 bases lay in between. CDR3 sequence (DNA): TGTGCCAGCAGCCTAGGGGGAGGTTTCCACGAGCAGTACTTC. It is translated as CASSLGGGFHEQYF.

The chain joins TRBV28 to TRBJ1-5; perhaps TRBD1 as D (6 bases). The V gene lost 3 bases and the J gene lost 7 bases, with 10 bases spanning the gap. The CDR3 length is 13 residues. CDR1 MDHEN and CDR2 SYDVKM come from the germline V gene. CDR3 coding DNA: TGTGCCAGCAGTTTGGCAGGGGCCCAGCCCCAGCATTTT. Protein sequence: CASSLAGAQPQHF. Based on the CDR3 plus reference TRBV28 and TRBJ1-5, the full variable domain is DVKVTQSSRYLVKRTGEKVFLECVQDMDHENMFWYRQDPGLGLRLIYFSYDVKMKEKGDIPEGYSVSREKKERFSLILESASTNQTSMYLCASSLAGAQPQHFGDGTRLSIL.

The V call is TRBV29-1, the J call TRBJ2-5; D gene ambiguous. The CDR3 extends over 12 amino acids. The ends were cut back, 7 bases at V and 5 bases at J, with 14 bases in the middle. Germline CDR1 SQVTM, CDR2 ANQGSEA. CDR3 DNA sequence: TGCAGCGCCGATGGGTTTTTCGAGACCCAGTACTTC. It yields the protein CSADGFFETQYF.

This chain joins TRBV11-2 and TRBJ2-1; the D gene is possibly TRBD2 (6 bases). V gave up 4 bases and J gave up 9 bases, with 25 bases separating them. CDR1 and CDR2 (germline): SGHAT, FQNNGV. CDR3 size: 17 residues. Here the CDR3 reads CASSYSGGSGSLGEQFF. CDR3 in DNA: TGTGCCAGCAGCTATAGCGGAGGTTCCGGGAGTCTTGGTGAGCAGTTCTTC.

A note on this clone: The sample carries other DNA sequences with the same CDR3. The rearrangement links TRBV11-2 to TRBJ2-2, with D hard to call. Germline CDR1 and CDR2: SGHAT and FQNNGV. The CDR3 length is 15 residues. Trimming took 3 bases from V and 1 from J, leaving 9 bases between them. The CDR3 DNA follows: TGTGCCAGCAGCTTCGGCGGTATGAACACCGGGGAGCTGTTTTTT. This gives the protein CASSFGGMNTGELFF.

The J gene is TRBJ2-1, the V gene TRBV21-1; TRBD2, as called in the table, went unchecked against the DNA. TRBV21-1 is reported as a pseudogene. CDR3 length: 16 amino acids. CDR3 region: CASSKLASGAYNEQFF. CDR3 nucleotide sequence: TGTGCCAGCAGCAAATTGGCTAGCGGGGCTTACAATGAGCAGTTCTTC.

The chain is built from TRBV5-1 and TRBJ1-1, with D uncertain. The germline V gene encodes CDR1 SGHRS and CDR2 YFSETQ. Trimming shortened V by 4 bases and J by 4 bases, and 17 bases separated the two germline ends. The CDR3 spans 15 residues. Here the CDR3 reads CASSPLTQLRTEAFF. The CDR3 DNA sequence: TGCGCCAGCAGCCCCCTGACTCAACTCCGCACTGAAGCTTTCTTT.